The 8 T cell receptor beta chains below come from one sample, sequenced in a study of T cells after posttransplantation cyclophosphamide. The repertoire was sequenced with immunoSEQ multiplex PCR; TCRdb's copy has only in-frame clones and lacks some. Captured here are 7,000 or so clones, none seen once; the top ten comprise around 6%. Treatment was busulfan-fludarabine conditioning, a marrow graft, and cyclophosphamide on days +3 and +4. Sequencing used PBMCs, obtained after allogeneic stem cell transplant with posttransplant cyclophosphamide. The receptors were sampled from a female patient in her fifties or sixties who received an allogeneic stem cell transplant from an unrelated donor, was CMV-positive, and had acute GVHD only. Part of the T cells may come from the graft donor.

At least ten counts were recorded for this clone. This chain links TRBV7-2 with TRBJ1-1; TRBD1 is a possible D gene (5 bases). The V end was cut by 5 bases, the J end by 1 base, with 11 bases between. The CDR3 contains 14 residues. Germline V lookup: CDR1 SGHTA, CDR2 FQGNSA. The CDR3, as DNA: TGTGCCAGCAGCCTAGGGAGGGGGAACACTGAAGCTTTCTTT. Amino acids: CASSLGRGNTEAFF.

This clone was seen a few times. The chain is built from TRBV19 and TRBJ2-2; TRBD1 is a possible D gene (5 bases). The germline gives CDR1 LNHDA, CDR2 SQIVND (reference sequence). The germline V and J ends were trimmed by 4 bases and 4 bases, with 10 bases remaining between them. This CDR3 region has 14 residues. The CDR3 here is CASSRSRGTGELFF. In nucleotides, the CDR3 is TGTGCCAGTAGTAGGTCAAGGGGCACCGGGGAGCTGTTTTTT.

This clone appeared many times. The J gene is TRBJ2-7, the V gene TRBV7-2; D possibly corresponds to TRBD1 (6 bases). V was cut by 1 base and J by 2 bases, with 18 bases left in between. This CDR3 has 17 residues. Germline loops: CDR1 SGHTA, CDR2 FQGNSA. The CDR3 coding sequence is TGTGCCAGCAGCTTAGTTTTCGGACAGAGCTTCACCTACGAGCAGTACTTC. It translates to CASSLVFGQSFTYEQYF.

This clone has at least ten counts. The rearrangement links TRBV15 to TRBJ2-3; perhaps TRBD2 as D (6 bases). Trimming pared 5 bases from V and 2 bases from J, leaving 17 bases between. This CDR3 comprises 16 residues. Per the germline V gene, CDR1 is LNHNV and CDR2 is YYDKDF (reference sequence). The CDR3 loop reads CATSGTLRGNTDTQYF. The DNA for the CDR3 is TGTGCCACCAGCGGAACTCTCCGGGGGAACACAGATACGCAGTATTTT.

By its share, this clone is medium-sized. The CDR3 protein is CASSFINGLNTEAFF. The CDR3 DNA follows: TGTGCCAGCAGTTTTATCAACGGGTTGAACACTGAAGCTTTCTTT. This chain connects TRBV27 to TRBJ1-1, with D uncertain. CDR3 size: 15 residues. With 3 bases removed from V and 0 bases from J, the gap between germline ends came to 11 bases. Germline loops: CDR1 MNHEY, CDR2 SMNVEV (reference sequence).

The chain is built from TRBV7-3 and TRBJ2-1, with unresolved D. The germline V gene has CDR1 SGHTA and CDR2 FQGTGA. Trimming left V 2 bases short and J 4 bases short, with 6 bases between. The CDR3 has 13 residues. The CDR3 coding sequence is TGTGCCAGCAGCTTATACCAGTACAATGAGCAGTTCTTC. Its translation is CASSLYQYNEQFF.

This clone has at least ten counts. The chain combines TRBV27 with TRBJ2-1; 8 bases are a match to TRBD2. The CDR3 consists of 14 residues. CDR1 is MNHEY, CDR2 SMNVEV, per germline (reference sequence). The junction had 5 bases not matched to a gene; V was cut back by 7 bases and J by 3 bases. In DNA form, the CDR3 reads TGTGCCAGCACCAGCGGGAGTGGCTACAATGAGCAGTTCTTC. Translated: CASTSGSGYNEQFF.

This clone was picked up many times. The gene calls are TRBV5-6 and TRBJ2-5; 10 bases are a match to TRBD2. CDR3 size: 15 residues. Germline V gene data show CDR1 as SGHDT and CDR2 as YYEEEE. V trimming: 2 bases; J trimming: 4 bases; junction bases outside the gene matches: 5. Here the CDR3 DNA reads TGTGCCAGCAGCTTCGGGGCTAGCGGGGGAGAGACCCAGTACTTC. Translated, it gives CASSFGASGGETQYF.